Detailed here is one T cell receptor (beta chain). These data originate in a study of T cells after yellow fever vaccination. TCRdb called the 5' RACE reads again in MiXCR, with one record for every CDR3 protein. The data show about 500,000 distinct CDR3 sequences, with about a sixth seen just once and 15% to 20% held by the top ten. Germline V lookup: CDR1 WSHSY, CDR2 SAAADI. The CDR3 extends over 16 amino acids. After removal of 6 bases from V and 6 bases from J, the junction contained 14 bases not matched to a gene. This clonotype was obtained from a man in his late teens or twenties who received the YFV17D yellow fever vaccine. This chain links TRBV10-2 with TRBJ1-2; TRBD1 matches 9 bases. This specimen consisted of PBMCs, obtained around 5 days after the first yellow fever vaccination. Written as DNA, the CDR3 is TGCGCCAGCAGACTCCCGGGACAGGGAGAAAAGGATGGCTACACCTTC. Its translation is CASRLPGQGEKDGYTF.